Each of the 7 T cell receptor beta chains below was sequenced from the same sample in a study of B cell selection in AIRE deficiency. Regulatory T cells were sorted as CD4+CD25hiCD127low/negative. Here immunoSEQ multiplex PCR was the method, and the copy in TCRdb shows in-frame clones only, minus some. The data contain 18,000 or so clones, approximately 94% of them singletons. The sequenced sample was CD4+CD25+ Tregs sorted from PBMCs. The receptors shown here come from a human donor in good health.

CDR3 amino acids: CASSLGLAGGPRYEQFF. CDR3 DNA sequence: TGTGCCAGCAGCTTGGGTCTAGCGGGAGGGCCACGGTATGAGCAGTTCTTC. This sequence joins TRBV7-9 and TRBJ2-1, with 12 bases that match TRBD2. Germline V gene data show CDR1 as SEHNR and CDR2 as FQNEAQ (reference sequence). The CDR3 totals 17 residues. V dropped 3 bases and J dropped 8; count of bases not matched to a gene: 11.

J is TRBJ2-1 and V is TRBV15, with D possibly TRBD1 on 5 matching bases. Germline values: CDR1 LNHNV, CDR2 YYDKDF (reference sequence). Trimming removed 6 bases from V and 0 bases from J, with 12 bases in between. CDR3 length: 15 amino acids. CDR3 in amino acids: CATSQAGRSYNEQFF. The CDR3 DNA reads TGTGCCACCAGTCAGGCAGGGCGCTCCTACAATGAGCAGTTCTTC. The whole variable domain, remainder taken from reference TRBV15 and TRBJ2-1, is DAMVIQNPRYQVTQFGKPVTLSCSQTLNHNVMYWYQQKSSQAPKLLFHYYDKDFNNEADTPDNFQSRRPNTSFCFLDIRSPGLGDTAMYLCATSQAGRSYNEQFFGPGTRLTVL.

This chain connects TRBV5-1 to TRBJ2-3, with 8 bases fitting TRBD2. CDR1 and CDR2 (germline): SGHRS, YFSETQ. Trimming cost V 0 bases and J 0 bases; bases outside gene matches: 3. The CDR3 is 16 residues long. The CDR3 loop reads CASSLGLAPSTDTQYF. In DNA, the CDR3 is TGCGCCAGCAGCTTGGGACTAGCGCCAAGCACAGATACGCAGTATTTT.

V and J are TRBV5-1 and TRBJ1-2, with D unclear. From germline, CDR1 is SGHRS and CDR2 YFSETQ. V shed 2 bases and J shed 7 bases, with 18 bases lying between them. The CDR3 consists of 15 residues. This CDR3 is CASSLPGYKIGGYTF. For the CDR3, the DNA is TGCGCCAGCAGCTTACCAGGATATAAAATAGGTGGCTACACCTTC.

This clone is a singleton in its sample. The chain combines TRBV6-1 with TRBJ2-2, with D perhaps being TRBD1 or TRBD2 (5 bases each). Per the germline V gene, CDR1 is MNHNS and CDR2 is SASEGT. The CDR3 extends over 14 amino acids. V lost 11 bases to trimming and J lost 1 base, with 14 bases between them. Written as DNA, the CDR3 is TGTGCCGGGAAGGGTGGGGGGAACACCGGGGAGCTGTTTTTT. This codes for CAGKGGGNTGELFF.

The chain uses TRBV2 and TRBJ2-1; 12 nucleotides line up with TRBD1. V was clipped by 7 bases and J by 9 bases; unmatched bases: 4. Germline lookup yields CDR1 SNHLY and CDR2 FYNNEI. CDR3 length equals 13 residues. The CDR3 coding sequence is TGTGCCAGCACGGGACAGGGGGCTGGTGAGCAGTTCTTC. It yields the protein CASTGQGAGEQFF.

The V gene is TRBV28, the J gene TRBJ2-7; D call uncertain. Germline lookup yields CDR1 MDHEN and CDR2 SYDVKM. Between the trimmed V and J ends, which lost 4 bases and 2 bases, there was a span of 12 bases. CDR3 size: 14 residues. The CDR3: CASSSPVVPYEQYF. CDR3 in DNA: TGTGCCAGCAGTTCCCCCGTGGTTCCCTACGAGCAGTACTTC.